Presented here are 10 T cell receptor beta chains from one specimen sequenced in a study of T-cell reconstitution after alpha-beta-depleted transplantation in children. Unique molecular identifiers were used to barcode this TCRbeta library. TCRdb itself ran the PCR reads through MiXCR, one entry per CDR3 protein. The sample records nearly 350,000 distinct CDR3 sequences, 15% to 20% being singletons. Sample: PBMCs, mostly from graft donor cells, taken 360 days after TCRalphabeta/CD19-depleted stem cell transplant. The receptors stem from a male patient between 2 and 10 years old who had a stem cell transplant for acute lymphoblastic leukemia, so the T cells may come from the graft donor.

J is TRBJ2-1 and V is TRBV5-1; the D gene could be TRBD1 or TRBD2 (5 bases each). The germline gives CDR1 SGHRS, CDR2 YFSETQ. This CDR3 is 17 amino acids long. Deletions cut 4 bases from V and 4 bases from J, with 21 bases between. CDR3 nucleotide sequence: TGCGCCAGCAGCCCGTGGGGCCCGGCGGGCCTATACAATGAGCAGTTCTTC. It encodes CASSPWGPAGLYNEQFF.

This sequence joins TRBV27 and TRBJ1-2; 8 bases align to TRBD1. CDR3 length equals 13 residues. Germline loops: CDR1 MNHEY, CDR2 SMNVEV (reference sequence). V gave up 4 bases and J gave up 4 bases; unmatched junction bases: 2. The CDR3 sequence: CASSSDRGYGYTF. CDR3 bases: TGTGCCAGCAGTTCTGACAGGGGCTATGGCTACACCTTC.

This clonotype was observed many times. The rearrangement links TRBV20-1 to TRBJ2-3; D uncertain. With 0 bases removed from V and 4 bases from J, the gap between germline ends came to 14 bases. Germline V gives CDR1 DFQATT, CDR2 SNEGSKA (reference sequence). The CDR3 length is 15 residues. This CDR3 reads CSARDTLKRADTQYF. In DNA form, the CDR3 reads TGCAGTGCTAGAGATACGCTCAAGCGCGCAGATACGCAGTATTTT.

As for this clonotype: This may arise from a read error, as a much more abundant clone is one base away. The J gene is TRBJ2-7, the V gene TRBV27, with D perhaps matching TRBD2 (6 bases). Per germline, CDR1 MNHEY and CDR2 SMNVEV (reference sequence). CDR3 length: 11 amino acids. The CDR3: CASGQDYKQYF. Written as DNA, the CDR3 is TGTGCCAGCGGGCAGGACTACAAGCAGTACTTC.

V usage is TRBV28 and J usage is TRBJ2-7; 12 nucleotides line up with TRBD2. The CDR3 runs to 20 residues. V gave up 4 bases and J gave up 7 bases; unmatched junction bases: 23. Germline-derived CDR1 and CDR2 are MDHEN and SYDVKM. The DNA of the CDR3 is TGTGCCAGCAGTTCAGGGCGCAGTTTTCTAGCGGGAGGGCCTGGGGAAGAGCAGTACTTC. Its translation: CASSSGRSFLAGGPGEEQYF.

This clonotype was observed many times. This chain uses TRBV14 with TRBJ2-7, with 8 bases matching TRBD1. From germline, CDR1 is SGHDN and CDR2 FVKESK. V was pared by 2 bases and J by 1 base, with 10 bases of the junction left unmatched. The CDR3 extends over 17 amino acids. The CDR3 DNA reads TGTGCCAGCAGCCAATACGGACAGGGCCCAACTTCCTACGAGCAGTACTTC. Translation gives CASSQYGQGPTSYEQYF. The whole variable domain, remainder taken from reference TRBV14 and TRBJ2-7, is EAGVTQFPSHSVIEKGQTVTLRCDPISGHDNLYWYRRVMGKEIKFLLHFVKESKQDESGMPNNRFLAERTGGTYSTLKVQPAELEDSGVYFCASSQYGQGPTSYEQYFGPGTRLTVT.

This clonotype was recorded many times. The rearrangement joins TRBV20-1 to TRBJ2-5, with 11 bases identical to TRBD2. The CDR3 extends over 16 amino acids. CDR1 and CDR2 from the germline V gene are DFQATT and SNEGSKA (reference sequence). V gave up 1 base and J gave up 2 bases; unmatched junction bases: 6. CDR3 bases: TGCAGTGCTAGAGCCGTGGGACTAGCGGTTCAAGAGACCCAGTACTTC. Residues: CSARAVGLAVQETQYF.

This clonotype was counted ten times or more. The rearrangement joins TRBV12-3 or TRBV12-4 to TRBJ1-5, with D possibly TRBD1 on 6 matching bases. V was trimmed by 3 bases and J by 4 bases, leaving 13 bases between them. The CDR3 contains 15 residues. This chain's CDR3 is CASSFAGASNQPQHF. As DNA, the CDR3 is TGTGCCAGCAGTTTCGCGGGGGCCTCGAATCAGCCCCAGCATTTT.

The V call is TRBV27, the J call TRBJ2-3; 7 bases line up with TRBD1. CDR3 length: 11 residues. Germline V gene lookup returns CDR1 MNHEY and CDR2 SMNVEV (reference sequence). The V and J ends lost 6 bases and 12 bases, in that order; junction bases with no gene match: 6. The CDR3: CASSFGQVQYF. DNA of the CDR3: TGTGCCAGCAGCTTCGGACAGGTCCAGTATTTT.

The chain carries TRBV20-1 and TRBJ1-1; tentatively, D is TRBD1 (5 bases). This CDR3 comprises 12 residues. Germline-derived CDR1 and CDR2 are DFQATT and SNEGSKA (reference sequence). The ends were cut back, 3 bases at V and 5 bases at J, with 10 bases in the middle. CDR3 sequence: CSARRGKTEAFF. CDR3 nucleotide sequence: TGCAGTGCTAGGAGGGGAAAGACTGAAGCTTTCTTT.